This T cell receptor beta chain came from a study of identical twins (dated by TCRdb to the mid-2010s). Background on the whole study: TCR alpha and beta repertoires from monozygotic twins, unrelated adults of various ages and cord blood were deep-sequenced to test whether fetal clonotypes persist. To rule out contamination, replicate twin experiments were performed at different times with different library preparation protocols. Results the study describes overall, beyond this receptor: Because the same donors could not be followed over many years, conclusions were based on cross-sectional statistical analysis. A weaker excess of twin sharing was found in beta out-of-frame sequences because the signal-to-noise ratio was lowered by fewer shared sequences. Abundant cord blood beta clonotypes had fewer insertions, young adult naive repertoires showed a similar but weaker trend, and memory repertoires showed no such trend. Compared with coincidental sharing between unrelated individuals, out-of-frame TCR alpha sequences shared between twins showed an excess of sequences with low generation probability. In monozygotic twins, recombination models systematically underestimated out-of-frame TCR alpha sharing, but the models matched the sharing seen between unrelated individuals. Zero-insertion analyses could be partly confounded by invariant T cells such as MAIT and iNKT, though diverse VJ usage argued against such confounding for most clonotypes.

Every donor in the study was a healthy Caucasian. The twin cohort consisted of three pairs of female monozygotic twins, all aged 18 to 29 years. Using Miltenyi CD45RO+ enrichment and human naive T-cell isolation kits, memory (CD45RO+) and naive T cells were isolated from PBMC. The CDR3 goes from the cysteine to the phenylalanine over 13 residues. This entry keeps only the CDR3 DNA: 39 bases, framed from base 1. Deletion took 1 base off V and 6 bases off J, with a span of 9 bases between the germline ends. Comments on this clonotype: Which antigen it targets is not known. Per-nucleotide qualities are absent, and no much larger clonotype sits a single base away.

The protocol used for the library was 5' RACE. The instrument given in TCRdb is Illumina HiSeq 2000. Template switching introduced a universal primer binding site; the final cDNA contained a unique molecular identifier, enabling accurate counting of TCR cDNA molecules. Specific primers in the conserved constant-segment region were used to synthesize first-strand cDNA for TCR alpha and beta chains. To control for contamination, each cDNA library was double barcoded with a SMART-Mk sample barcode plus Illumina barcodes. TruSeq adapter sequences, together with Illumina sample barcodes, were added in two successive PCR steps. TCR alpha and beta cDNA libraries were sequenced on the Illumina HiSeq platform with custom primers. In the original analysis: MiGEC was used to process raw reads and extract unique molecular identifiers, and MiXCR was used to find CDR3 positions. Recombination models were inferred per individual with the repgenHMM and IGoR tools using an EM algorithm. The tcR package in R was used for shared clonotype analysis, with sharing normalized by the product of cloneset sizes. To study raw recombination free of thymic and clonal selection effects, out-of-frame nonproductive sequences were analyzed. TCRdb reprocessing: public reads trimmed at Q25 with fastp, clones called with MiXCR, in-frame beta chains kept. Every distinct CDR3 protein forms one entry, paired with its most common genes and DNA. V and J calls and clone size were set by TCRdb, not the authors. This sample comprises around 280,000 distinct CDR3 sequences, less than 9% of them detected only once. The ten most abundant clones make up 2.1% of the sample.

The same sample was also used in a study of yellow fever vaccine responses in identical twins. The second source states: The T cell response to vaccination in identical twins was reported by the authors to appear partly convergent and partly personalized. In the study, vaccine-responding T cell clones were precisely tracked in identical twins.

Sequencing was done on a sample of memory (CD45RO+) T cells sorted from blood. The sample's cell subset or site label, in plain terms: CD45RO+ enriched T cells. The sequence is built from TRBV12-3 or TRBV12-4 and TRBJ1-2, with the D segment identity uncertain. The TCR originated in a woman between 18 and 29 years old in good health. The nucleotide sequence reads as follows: TGTGCCAGCAGTTTAGTCCCCGGGGATGGCTACACCTTC. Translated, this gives CASSLVPGDGYTF.